The next 10 T cell receptor beta chains were all read from a single sample in a study of blood T cell repertoires in COVID-19. The repertoire was sequenced with immunoSEQ multiplex PCR; TCRdb's copy has only in-frame clones and lacks some. The top ten hold roughly 9.8% of the sample, which has 200,000 to 300,000 clones, roughly 86% seen once. Material for sequencing was peripheral blood. All receptors come from a man aged 40-49 years who had recovered from COVID-19.

The rearrangement uses TRBV6-2 or TRBV6-3 and TRBJ1-1, with TRBD1 matching over 7 bases. The germline V gene encodes CDR1 MNHEY and CDR2 SVGEGT. The V gene end was trimmed by 4 bases and the J gene end by 5 bases; junction bases not matched to a gene: 7. The CDR3 contains 14 residues. Here the CDR3 reads CASSSWGQRTEAFF. The CDR3 DNA follows: TGTGCCAGCAGTTCCTGGGGACAGAGGACTGAAGCTTTCTTT.

CDR3 sequence: CASSLWGGSTQYF. The CDR3 region has the DNA TGTGCCAGCAGCTTGTGGGGGGGGAGTACGCAGTATTTT. This chain links TRBV5-4 with TRBJ2-3; TRBD2 agrees at 7 bases. V dropped 1 base and J dropped 8; count of bases not matched to a gene: 4. The CDR3 has 13 amino acids. Germline CDR1 is SGHNT and CDR2 is YYREEE (reference sequence).

The V and J genes are TRBV19 and TRBJ1-5, with 7 nucleotides matching TRBD1. The CDR3 runs 14 residues. The germline V gene has CDR1 LNHDA and CDR2 SQIVND (reference sequence). V lost 7 bases to trimming and J lost 3 bases; unmatched junction nucleotides: 6. This CDR3 reads CASKRDSSNQPQHF. The CDR3 DNA reads TGTGCCAGTAAAAGGGACAGCTCCAATCAGCCCCAGCATTTT. Combining the CDR3 with reference TRBV19 and TRBJ1-5 gives the whole variable domain DGGITQSPKYLFRKEGQNVTLSCEQNLNHDAMYWYRQDPGQGLRLIYYSQIVNDFQKGDIAEGYSVSREKKESFPLTVTSAQKNPTAFYLCASKRDSSNQPQHFGDGTRLSIL.

This rearrangement joins TRBV15 to TRBJ2-3; TRBD1 matches at 7 bases. The CDR3 is made up of 15 amino acids. CDR1 is LNHNV and CDR2 is YYDKDF in the germline V gene (reference sequence). V was clipped by 4 bases and J by 4 bases; unmatched bases: 8. The CDR3 nucleotides are TGTGCCACCAGCACCGAGGGGGCCTACTCAGATACGCAGTATTTT. Amino acid sequence: CATSTEGAYSDTQYF. Drawing the rest from reference TRBV15 and TRBJ2-3, the complete variable domain is DAMVIQNPRYQVTQFGKPVTLSCSQTLNHNVMYWYQQKSSQAPKLLFHYYDKDFNNEADTPDNFQSRRPNTSFCFLDIRSPGLGDTAMYLCATSTEGAYSDTQYFGPGTRLTVL.

The rearrangement links TRBV11-2 to TRBJ2-5; 12 bases agree with TRBD2. V shed 4 bases and J 4 bases; nucleotides not matched to a gene: 10. There are 17 residues in the CDR3. Germline loops: CDR1 SGHAT, CDR2 FQNNGV. Written as DNA, the CDR3 is TGTGCCAGCAGCTCCCGACTAGCGGGAGTGAGGGGAGAGACCCAGTACTTC. It encodes CASSSRLAGVRGETQYF.

J is TRBJ2-7 and V is TRBV9, with a tentative D call TRBD1 (6 bases). Germline V gene data show CDR1 as SGDLS and CDR2 as YYNGEE. The CDR3 has 16 amino acids. The germline V and J ends were trimmed by 4 bases and 4 bases, with 21 bases remaining between them. DNA of the CDR3: TGTGCCAGCAGCCCTCAGGGGACCCCTTTGTTATACGAGCAGTACTTC. It yields the protein CASSPQGTPLLYEQYF.

The V gene is TRBV19, the J gene TRBJ2-7; 10 bases line up with TRBD1. CDR1 is LNHDA, CDR2 SQIVND, per germline (reference sequence). This CDR3 comprises 14 residues. The J segment lost 5 bases and the V segment lost 3 bases, leaving 4 bases of the junction unmatched. The CDR3: CASSIRDRGDEQYF. In nucleotides, the CDR3 is TGTGCCAGTAGTATCCGGGACAGGGGAGACGAGCAGTACTTC. The entire variable domain, with the rest obtained from reference TRBV19 and TRBJ2-7, is as follows: DGGITQSPKYLFRKEGQNVTLSCEQNLNHDAMYWYRQDPGQGLRLIYYSQIVNDFQKGDIAEGYSVSREKKESFPLTVTSAQKNPTAFYLCASSIRDRGDEQYFGPGTRLTVT.

This chain connects TRBV7-2 to TRBJ2-2, with 9 bases aligning to TRBD1. Germline lookup yields CDR1 SGHTA and CDR2 FQGNSA. J lost 6 bases, V lost 4 bases, and 9 bases had no gene match. The CDR3 has 16 amino acids. The CDR3, as DNA: TGTGCCAGCAGCTGGACGGGACAGGGAATGGCCGGGGAGCTGTTTTTT. The encoded protein is CASSWTGQGMAGELFF.

V is TRBV3-1 (or the pseudogene TRBV3-2) and J is TRBJ1-1; maybe TRBD1 (5 bases). This CDR3 spans 14 amino acids. The V end was cut by 5 bases, the J end by 2 bases, with 12 bases between. Per germline, CDR1 LGHDT and CDR2 YNNKEL (reference sequence). The CDR3 DNA reads as TGTGCCAGCAGCGTATGGGGACTCAACACTGAAGCTTTCTTT. It encodes CASSVWGLNTEAFF.

As regards this clone: The same CDR3 is also encoded by other DNA sequences in this sample. The chain couples TRBV5-1 to TRBJ2-7; 11 bases agree with TRBD1. The CDR3 spans 15 residues. Germline V CDR1 and CDR2: SGHRS, YFSETQ. V shed 0 bases and J 3 bases; nucleotides not matched to a gene: 2. CDR3 nucleotides: TGCGCCAGCAGCTTGGTTGGGACAGGGGGCTACGAGCAGTACTTC. This encodes CASSLVGTGGYEQYF.